This record concerns one TCR beta chain sequence. The antigen remains undetermined. 5'RACE with constant-segment primers built TCRalpha and TCRbeta cDNA libraries with UMIs. Via MiXCR, TCRdb re-called the 5' RACE reads, giving one row per CDR3 protein. The sample shows about 400,000 distinct CDR3 sequences, under 25% of them seen only once. These data come from a study of T-cell memory formation after mild COVID-19. Study-wide background: There were largely donor-specific TCR clusters.

Study-level results: CD4+ contracting clones lay mainly in CM and EM, CD8+ ones in EMRA.

Trimming took off 7 bases at V and 8 bases at J, with 9 bases between the two ends. The germline gives CDR1 SGHNT, CDR2 YENEEA. This CDR3 region has 11 residues. This receptor was obtained from an adult woman who had mild COVID-19 (a few samples of this study predate the infection). Cell type and time point are not known. Sequenced input: PBMCs or a T cell subset sorted from them (not recorded which). The V and J genes are TRBV11-3 and TRBJ2-1; no definite D call. CDR3 loop: CASTEDHEQFF. CDR3 nucleotides: TGTGCCAGCACCGAGGACCATGAGCAGTTCTTC.